This TCR beta chain was profiled in a study of identical twins. Broader study findings: Cross-sectional statistics, not tracking of the same donors, supported the conclusions. For cord blood, abundant beta clonotypes had fewer insertions, unlike memory repertoires, which showed none. Where beta out-of-frame sequences were concerned, excess twin sharing was weaker.

Comment on this clonotype: Its target is not known.

V dropped 10 bases and J dropped 5; count of bases not matched to a gene: 19. The CDR3 runs 19 residues. CDR1 is MDHEN and CDR2 is SYDVKM in the germline V gene. MiXCR, run by TCRdb on the 5' RACE reads, gives a single entry per CDR3 protein. The table shows about 810,000 distinct CDR3 sequences, with about 12% occurring only once. The same data also contributed to another study, on yellow fever vaccine responses in identical twins. As reported in that work: Each twin's T cell response to the vaccine was reported to look partly convergent and partly personalized.

Specimen: PBMCs. The chain joins TRBV28 to TRBJ2-2; TRBD2 aligns across 13 bases. The clonotype originates from a woman aged 18-35 years in good health. The CDR3 DNA follows: TGTGCCATCCCTGGGACAGGTCTGAAACTAGCGGGAGGGACCGGGGAGCTGTTTTTT. Encoded protein: CAIPGTGLKLAGGTGELFF.